Presented here are 22 T cell receptor beta chains from one specimen sequenced in a study of cytomegalovirus exposure and HLA in healthy donors. The PCR used 60 Vbeta and 13 Jbeta primers. Profiled with immunoSEQ multiplex PCR; TCRdb holds only in-frame clones, not every one. Of over 110,000 clones in the sample, 80% to 85% were seen once. Sequencing was done on a sample of PBMCs. These receptor sequences come from a male donor in good health and CMV-seropositive.

The genes are TRBV7-6 and TRBJ2-3; 9 positions match TRBD1. J lost 3 bases, V lost 5 bases, and 6 bases had no gene match. Germline V gene sequence: CDR1 SGHVS, CDR2 FNYEAQ. The CDR3 contains 15 residues. CDR3 region: CASSPATGGTDTQYF. In DNA, the CDR3 is TGTGCCAGCAGCCCCGCGACAGGGGGGACAGATACGCAGTATTTT.

The chain employs TRBV6-1 and TRBJ2-2; tentatively, D is TRBD2 (6 bases). The CDR3 runs 14 residues. The germline V gene has CDR1 MNHNS and CDR2 SASEGT. V lost 8 bases and J lost 1, with 11 bases in between. CDR3 amino acids: CASGGTENTGELFF. In nucleotides, the CDR3 is TGTGCCAGCGGCGGGACCGAGAACACCGGGGAGCTGTTTTTT.

The rearrangement links TRBV19 to TRBJ2-1, with 8 bases aligning to TRBD2. Germline V gene data show CDR1 as LNHDA and CDR2 as SQIVND (reference sequence). Losses at the gene ends were 3 bases for V and 3 bases for J; bases not matched to a gene: 4. The CDR3 is made up of 15 amino acids. The CDR3 sequence is CASSIRTSSYNEQFF. As DNA, the CDR3 is TGTGCCAGTAGTATTAGGACTAGCAGCTACAATGAGCAGTTCTTC.

This sequence joins TRBV6-6 and TRBJ1-2; D is uncertain. Germline V lookup: CDR1 MNHNY, CDR2 SVGAGI (reference sequence). The ends were cut back, 0 bases at V and 4 bases at J, with 12 bases in the middle. This CDR3 contains 15 residues. The CDR3 bases are TGTGCCAGCAGTTACTCGAAGCCCGCCCTCTATGGCTACACCTTC. It translates to CASSYSKPALYGYTF.

The gene calls are TRBV4-1 and TRBJ2-7; TRBD1 matches at 8 bases. Losses at the gene ends were 4 bases for V and 6 bases for J; bases not matched to a gene: 11. This CDR3 spans 15 amino acids. Germline V gives CDR1 MGHRA, CDR2 YSYEKL. CDR3 amino acids: CASSPRFSTGAEQYF. The CDR3 DNA reads TGCGCCAGCAGCCCGCGCTTCTCGACAGGGGCCGAGCAGTACTTC.

This clone has just a few counts. V usage is TRBV2 and J usage is TRBJ1-1; 8 positions match TRBD1. Per the germline V gene, CDR1 is SNHLY and CDR2 is FYNNEI. V lost 7 bases, J lost 0 bases, and 10 bases stayed unmatched. This CDR3 region has 16 residues. The CDR3 region has the DNA TGTGCCAGCAACCACCTTTGGACAGGGATGAACACTGAAGCTTTCTTT. Amino acids: CASNHLWTGMNTEAFF.

V gene TRBV28 combines with J gene TRBJ2-1; 12 bases fit TRBD2. The CDR3 runs to 14 residues. Germline trimming cut 6 bases from V and 7 bases from J; bases unmatched to any gene: 4. Germline loops: CDR1 MDHEN, CDR2 SYDVKM. CDR3 sequence reads: CASSGTSGSNEQFF. The DNA for the CDR3 is TGTGCCAGCAGCGGGACTAGCGGGTCAAATGAGCAGTTCTTC.

About this clone: The germline gene is not matched at one end of the junction; a read error may be the cause. The chain is built from TRBV20-1 and TRBJ2-1, with 7 nucleotides matching TRBD2. CDR3 length: 11 amino acids. The V gene's germline CDR1 is DFQATT and CDR2 SNEGSKA (reference sequence). The CDR3 protein is CGGVSYNEQFF. The CDR3 DNA is TGTGGGGGGGTCTCCTACAATGAGCAGTTCTTC.

This chain joins TRBV10-1 and TRBJ1-3; D unresolved. V was cut by 5 bases and J by 0 bases, with 11 bases left in between. This CDR3 is 15 amino acids long. Germline CDR1 and CDR2: WNHNN and SYGVQD (reference sequence). As DNA, the CDR3 is TGCGCCAGCAGTACGGACTGCGACTCTGGAAACACCATATATTTT. Its translation is CASSTDCDSGNTIYF.

The chain is built from TRBV25-1 and TRBJ1-4; D possibly corresponds to TRBD1 (6 bases). Germline CDR1 and CDR2: MGHDK and SYGVNS. This CDR3 has 16 residues. The germline V and J ends were trimmed by 3 bases and 0 bases, with 11 bases remaining between them. CDR3 bases: TGTGCCAGCAGTGAGGGACACAGTGCAACTAATGAAAAACTGTTTTTT. It specifies CASSEGHSATNEKLFF.

The chain has TRBV30 and TRBJ2-1; 9 positions match TRBD1. V trimming: 5 bases; J trimming: 9 bases; junction bases outside the gene matches: 8. The V gene's germline CDR1 is GTSNPN and CDR2 SVGIG (reference sequence). This CDR3 comprises 13 residues. CDR3 loop: CAWARGQGLEQFF. The CDR3 DNA is TGTGCCTGGGCCCGAGGACAGGGGCTTGAGCAGTTCTTC.

This clone was detected a few times. The chain couples TRBV21-1 to TRBJ1-1; the table's TRBD1 call for D was not verified on the DNA. TRBV21-1 is termed a pseudogene. The CDR3 extends over 18 amino acids. The CDR3 DNA reads TGTGCCAGCAGCACATTCATAGACAGGGGAGCACGGAACACTGAAGCTTTCTTT. Encoded protein: CASSTFIDRGARNTEAFF.

This chain links TRBV28 with TRBJ1-2, with 8 positions matching TRBD1. The germline gives CDR1 MDHEN, CDR2 SYDVKM. The junction had 12 bases not matched to a gene; V was cut back by 6 bases and J by 6 bases. The CDR3 covers 15 residues. The CDR3 DNA reads TGTGCCAGCAGACCGATTGAGACAGGGGACGATGGCTACACCTTC. Protein: CASRPIETGDDGYTF.

This clone was observed a few times. The chain couples TRBV7-9 to TRBJ2-7, with 11 bases that match TRBD2. The CDR3 runs 15 residues. CDR1 is SEHNR, CDR2 FQNEAQ, per germline (reference sequence). With V trimmed by 5 bases and J by 1 base, 4 bases remained unmatched. The CDR3 loop reads CASSAGLAVSYEQYF. The CDR3 nucleotides read TGTGCCAGCAGCGCGGGACTAGCGGTATCCTACGAGCAGTACTTC. The complete variable domain, with remaining parts taken from reference TRBV7-9 and TRBJ2-7, reads DTGVSQNPRHKITKRGQNVTFRCDPISEHNRLYWYRQTLGQGPEFLTYFQNEAQLEKSRLLSDRFSAERPKGSFSTLEIQRTEQGDSAMYLCASSAGLAVSYEQYFGPGTRLTVT.

This clone was seen only a few times. The rearrangement links TRBV27 to TRBJ1-2; perhaps TRBD1 as D (5 bases). The CDR3 loop spans 15 amino acids. The germline V and J ends were trimmed by 6 bases and 8 bases, with 22 bases remaining between them. Germline V gene sequence: CDR1 MNHEY, CDR2 SMNVEV (reference sequence). CDR3 amino acids: CASSKTGGFSYGYTF. Here the CDR3 DNA reads TGTGCCAGCAGCAAAACCGGGGGATTTAGCTACGGCTACACCTTC.

This clone was detected only once. This rearrangement joins TRBV5-8 to TRBJ2-1, with a tentative D call TRBD1 (6 bases). Trimming shortened V by 0 bases and J by 4 bases, and 11 bases separated the two germline ends. Germline assignment: CDR1 SGHTS and CDR2 YDEGEE. The CDR3 is made up of 15 amino acids. This CDR3 reads CASSLGDKTYNEQFF. As DNA, the CDR3 is TGTGCCAGCAGCTTGGGGGACAAAACATACAATGAGCAGTTCTTC.

The chain couples TRBV4-1 to TRBJ2-3; 11 bases line up with TRBD1. Per germline, CDR1 MGHRA and CDR2 YSYEKL. CDR3 length: 18 amino acids. The V segment lost 1 base and the J segment 0 bases; nucleotides outside the gene matches: 6. CDR3 nucleotides: TGCGCCAGCAGCCAAGGGACAGGGGGCGGTGGTAGCACAGATACGCAGTATTTT. Amino acid sequence: CASSQGTGGGGSTDTQYF.

V is TRBV28 and J is TRBJ2-1, with D possibly matching TRBD2 (6 bases). The CDR3 spans 14 residues. Trimming stripped 6 bases from V and 5 bases from J, with 14 bases between. Germline assignment: CDR1 MDHEN and CDR2 SYDVKM. The CDR3 here is CASRNRGTHNEQFF. The CDR3 nucleotides read TGTGCCAGCAGAAACCGCGGGACGCACAATGAGCAGTTCTTC.

V usage is TRBV2 and J usage is TRBJ1-2; maybe TRBD1 (6 bases). The CDR3 spans 14 residues. The germline V gene encodes CDR1 SNHLY and CDR2 FYNNEI. Trimming took off 6 bases at V and 8 bases at J, with 19 bases between the two ends. The chain's CDR3 is CASSTRRGVGGYTF. CDR3 nucleotide sequence: TGTGCCAGCAGCACACGCAGGGGAGTGGGGGGCTACACCTTC.

The genes are TRBV19 and TRBJ2-1, with TRBD1 identical over 10 bases. The V gene's germline CDR1 is LNHDA and CDR2 SQIVND (reference sequence). CDR3 length equals 14 residues. J lost 7 bases, V lost 4 bases, and 4 bases had no gene match. CDR3 nucleotide sequence: TGTGCCAGTAGTACCCGACAGGGGGCTAATGAGCAGTTCTTC. Its protein product is CASSTRQGANEQFF. Filled out from reference TRBV19 and TRBJ2-1, the complete variable domain reads DGGITQSPKYLFRKEGQNVTLSCEQNLNHDAMYWYRQDPGQGLRLIYYSQIVNDFQKGDIAEGYSVSREKKESFPLTVTSAQKNPTAFYLCASSTRQGANEQFFGPGTRLTVL.

The chain links TRBV7-8 to TRBJ1-4, with no clear D. CDR1 and CDR2 (germline): SGHVS, FQNEAQ. The V gene lost 5 bases and the J gene lost 7 bases, with 8 bases spanning the gap. The CDR3 consists of 12 residues. CDR3 in DNA: TGTGCCAGCAGCCCGGAGGGTGAAAAACTGTTTTTT. Protein sequence: CASSPEGEKLFF.

The chain is built from TRBV5-6 and TRBJ2-3, with D uncertain. The germline V gene has CDR1 SGHDT and CDR2 YYEEEE. The V and J ends lost 1 base and 4 bases respectively, with 4 bases between them. The CDR3 spans 12 residues. CDR3 bases: TGTGCCAGCAGCTTGAGCTCAGATACGCAGTATTTT. This translates into CASSLSSDTQYF.